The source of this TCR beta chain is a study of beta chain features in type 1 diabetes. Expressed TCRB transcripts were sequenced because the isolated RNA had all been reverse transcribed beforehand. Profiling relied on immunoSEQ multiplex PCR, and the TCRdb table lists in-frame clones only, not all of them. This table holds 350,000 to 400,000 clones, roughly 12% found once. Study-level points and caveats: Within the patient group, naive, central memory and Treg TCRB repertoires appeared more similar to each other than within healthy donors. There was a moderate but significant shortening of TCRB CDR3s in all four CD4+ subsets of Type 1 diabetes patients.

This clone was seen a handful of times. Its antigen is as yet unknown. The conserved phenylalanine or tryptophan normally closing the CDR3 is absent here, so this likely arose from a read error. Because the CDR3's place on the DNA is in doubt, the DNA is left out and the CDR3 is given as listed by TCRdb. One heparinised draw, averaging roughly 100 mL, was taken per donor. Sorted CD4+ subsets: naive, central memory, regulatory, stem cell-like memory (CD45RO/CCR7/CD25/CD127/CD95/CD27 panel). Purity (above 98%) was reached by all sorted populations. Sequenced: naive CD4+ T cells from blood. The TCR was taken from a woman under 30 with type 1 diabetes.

This CDR3 reads CASTQGGGRAHSL. The J gene is TRBJ2-7, the V gene TRBV28; TRBD2 is the table's D call, not checked against the DNA. Germline V CDR1 and CDR2: MDHEN, SYDVKM. The CDR3 length equals 13 residues, ends included.